This T cell receptor (beta chain) was obtained from a study of T cells in narcolepsy. The wider study: Enrolled donors included narcolepsy type 1 or type 2 patients and healthy controls.

The CDR3 is made up of 15 amino acids. CDR1 and CDR2 from the germline V gene are MNHEY and SVGAGI. This table comes from immunoSEQ multiplex PCR, and its TCRdb copy is limited to in-frame clones, with some not included. This sample carries 25,000 to 35,000 clones, roughly 80% of them seen once, and the ten largest clones take 1.1%. On this clone itself: Antigen: not known. One end of the junction does not line up with germline, which may come from a read error.

Study-level results: Healthy controls reportedly lacked the autoreactive clonotypes serially found in patients' blood.

This receptor was taken from a human donor with narcolepsy. The sequenced sample consisted of CD45RA- memory CD4+ T cells from PBMCs. The chain links TRBV6-5 to TRBJ2-1; TRBD2 might be the D (6 bases). CDR3 protein: CASSRRLGSCNEQFF. The CDR3 DNA is TGTGCCAGCAGTCGCCGACTAGGATCCTGCAATGAGCAGTTCTTC.